This T cell receptor (beta chain) was recovered during a study of T cells after somatic rescue of genetic block. Profiling relied on immunoSEQ multiplex PCR, and the TCRdb table lists in-frame clones only, not all of them. The table records fewer than 15,000 clones, about 74% of them present only once. In this sample, this clone is medium-sized. CDR1 and CDR2 (germline): GTSNPN, SVGIG (reference sequence). V was clipped by 2 bases and J by 7 bases, with 8 bases between them. The CDR3 has 12 amino acids. Sample: peripheral blood mononuclear cells (PBMCs). V is TRBV30 and J is TRBJ1-4; a weak D match, TRBD1 (6 bases). The receptor comes from a boy aged 5-17 years. The CDR3 reads CAWSTGIEKLFF. The CDR3 DNA follows: TGTGCCTGGAGTACAGGGATTGAAAAACTGTTTTTT.